What follows are 22 T cell receptor beta chains derived from one specimen sequenced in a study of blood T cell repertoires in COVID-19. Assay: immunoSEQ multiplex PCR; the TCRdb copy retains only in-frame clones and omits some. The sample has more than 200,000 clones, around nine tenths seen once. The sequencing sample was made of peripheral blood. The receptors derive from a man in his thirties or forties with active or convalescent COVID-19.

The chain uses TRBV19 and TRBJ2-7; tentative D call: TRBD1 (6 bases). The V gene's germline CDR1 is LNHDA and CDR2 SQIVND (reference sequence). Trimming cost V 2 bases and J 0 bases, with 20 bases left between them. CDR3 length equals 18 residues. CDR3 DNA sequence: TGTGCCAGTAGTATACAGGTAGGGGGAAATTTGAACTCCTACGAGCAGTACTTC. Protein product: CASSIQVGGNLNSYEQYF.

Only one count was recorded for this clone. This chain connects TRBV11-2 to TRBJ2-1, with 9 bases matching TRBD1. Germline loops: CDR1 SGHAT, CDR2 FQNNGV. The CDR3 runs to 17 residues. The V and J ends lost 2 bases and 3 bases, in that order; junction bases with no gene match: 8. The CDR3 is CASSLSSGQGLYNEQFF. The CDR3 DNA is TGTGCCAGCAGCTTATCTTCGGGACAGGGCCTCTACAATGAGCAGTTCTTC.

The chain couples TRBV6-5 to TRBJ1-1, with a tentative D call TRBD1 (6 bases). Trimming took off 11 bases at V and 4 bases at J, with 17 bases between the two ends. Germline CDR1 is MNHEY and CDR2 is SVGAGI. This CDR3 comprises 13 residues. CDR3 DNA: TGTGCCGCGCAAGGGACATCTCGCACTGAAGCTTTCTTT. Translating gives CAAQGTSRTEAFF.

The genes are TRBV11-3 and TRBJ2-2; D may be TRBD2 (5 bases). This CDR3 has 17 amino acids. V lost 3 bases, J lost 0 bases, and 14 bases lay in between. Looked up from germline, CDR1 is SGHNT and CDR2 is YENEEA. The CDR3 DNA follows: TGTGCCAGCAGCTTGGGGAGTTGGGAAACGAACACCGGGGAGCTGTTTTTT. Amino acid sequence: CASSLGSWETNTGELFF.

This chain uses TRBV9 with TRBJ1-6; a possible D gene is TRBD1 (5 bases). CDR3 length equals 14 residues. Per the germline V gene, CDR1 is SGDLS and CDR2 is YYNGEE. V was trimmed by 0 bases and J by 7 bases, leaving 8 bases between them. The CDR3: CASSVGRTNSPLHF. CDR3 bases: TGTGCCAGCAGCGTAGGACGGACAAATTCACCCCTCCACTTT.

This CDR3 reads CASSPGSGTEAFF. The DNA for the CDR3 is TGCGCCAGCAGCCCGGGTTCCGGGACTGAAGCTTTCTTT. The chain carries TRBV5-1 and TRBJ1-1; D unclear. The V end was cut by 4 bases, the J end by 5 bases, with 12 bases between. From germline, CDR1 is SGHRS and CDR2 YFSETQ. This CDR3 is built from 13 residues.

This sequence joins TRBV7-8 and TRBJ2-3; 8 bases align to TRBD1. Germline CDR1 reads SGHVS; CDR2 reads FQNEAQ. V lost 0 bases to trimming and J lost 6 bases; unmatched junction nucleotides: 8. This CDR3 has 16 residues. Written as DNA, the CDR3 is TGTGCCAGCAGCTTAGCCCTAGGGACAGGTCATGATACGCAGTATTTT. Protein sequence: CASSLALGTGHDTQYF.

The gene calls are TRBV9 and TRBJ1-2; no firm D call. The germline CDR1 and CDR2 sequences are SGDLS and YYNGEE. CDR3 length: 15 residues. V lost 0 bases to trimming and J lost 0 bases, with 9 bases between them. CDR3 residues: CASSVVGDSNYGYTF. The CDR3 nucleotides read TGTGCCAGCAGCGTAGTCGGGGATTCTAACTATGGCTACACCTTC.

The table lists this clone with a count of one. This chain links TRBV2 with TRBJ2-6; a weak D match, TRBD1 (5 bases). This CDR3 has 16 residues. Germline V lookup: CDR1 SNHLY, CDR2 FYNNEI. Trimming removed 3 bases at V and 4 bases at J, with 13 bases between. The CDR3 sequence is CASSEFTGTGANVLTF. CDR3 DNA sequence: TGTGCCAGCAGTGAGTTTACAGGAACCGGGGCCAACGTCCTGACTTTC.

V usage is TRBV29-1 and J usage is TRBJ1-1; D not certain. The germline CDR1 and CDR2 sequences are SQVTM and ANQGSEA. The CDR3 length is 11 residues. Deletions cut 6 bases from V and 0 bases from J, with 5 bases between. CDR3 coding DNA: TGCAGCGTGTTAGTGAACACTGAAGCTTTCTTT. Translating gives CSVLVNTEAFF.

The J gene is TRBJ1-2, the V gene TRBV6-5; D is possibly TRBD1 (6 bases). Germline values: CDR1 MNHEY, CDR2 SVGAGI. The CDR3 loop spans 12 amino acids. The ends were cut back, 6 bases at V and 11 bases at J, with 16 bases in the middle. This CDR3 is CASSYRTDNYTF. CDR3 nucleotides: TGTGCCAGCAGCTATAGGACAGATAATTACACCTTC.

The CDR3 spells CASSEGQGLYYGYTF. The CDR3 DNA is TGTGCCAGCAGTGAGGGACAGGGACTCTACTATGGCTACACCTTC. V and J are TRBV6-1 and TRBJ1-2; TRBD1 matches 9 bases. V shed 3 bases and J 3 bases; nucleotides not matched to a gene: 5. Per the germline V gene, CDR1 is MNHNS and CDR2 is SASEGT. The CDR3 is 15 amino acids.

The V and J genes are TRBV27 and TRBJ2-7; TRBD1 might be the D (6 bases). CDR1 and CDR2 (germline): MNHEY, SMNVEV (reference sequence). V was cut by 5 bases and J by 7 bases, with 24 bases left in between. The CDR3 consists of 16 residues. The CDR3 coding sequence is TGTGCCAGCAGTACAGCCCCACAGGGCCAGCGCAAGGAGCAGTACTTC. Translation: CASSTAPQGQRKEQYF.

The chain recombines TRBV7-2 with TRBJ2-5, with D perhaps TRBD2 (6 bases). The germline gives CDR1 SGHTA, CDR2 FQGNSA. Trimming removed 5 bases at V and 1 base at J, with 17 bases between. The CDR3 has 16 residues. The CDR3 DNA reads TGTGCCAGCAGCCTGGGCAGGGAGGCGACCCAAGAGACCCAGTACTTC. Its translation is CASSLGREATQETQYF.

This clone was counted only a few times. The rearrangement links TRBV19 to TRBJ1-4; D may be TRBD1 (6 bases). CDR1 is LNHDA and CDR2 is SQIVND in the germline V gene (reference sequence). Trimming shortened V by 0 bases and J by 5 bases, and 16 bases separated the two germline ends. CDR3 size: 17 residues. The DNA for the CDR3 is TGTGCCAGTAGTATAGATGGTGCTAGGGGGAAAAATGAAAAACTGTTTTTT. Protein: CASSIDGARGKNEKLFF.

The V gene is TRBV6-5, the J gene TRBJ2-7, with a possible D match to TRBD1 (6 bases). The CDR3 spans 15 residues. The germline gives CDR1 MNHEY, CDR2 SVGAGI. Trimming stripped 0 bases from V and 2 bases from J, with 11 bases between. CDR3 region: CASSYSGTMPYEQYF. CDR3 nucleotide sequence: TGTGCCAGCAGTTACTCGGGGACAATGCCCTACGAGCAGTACTTC.

The chain recombines TRBV6-1 with TRBJ1-1; TRBD1 matches 8 bases. Trimming took 3 bases from V and 5 from J; bases not matched to a gene: 8. Looked up from germline, CDR1 is MNHNS and CDR2 is SASEGT. This CDR3 is built from 15 residues. Here the CDR3 DNA reads TGTGCCAGCAGTGACGGTGCAGGGGGCGGAACTGAAGCTTTCTTT. Residues: CASSDGAGGGTEAFF.

Remarks on this clone: At the DNA level, this CDR3 is encoded by other sequences in the same sample as well. The chain has TRBV4-1 and TRBJ1-4, with 8 bases lining up with TRBD1. This CDR3 comprises 15 residues. Unmatched junction bases numbered 6, after V lost 4 bases and J lost 5 bases. CDR1 is MGHRA, CDR2 YSYEKL, per germline. The DNA of the CDR3 is TGCGCCAGCAGCCTCTCGGACAGGGTGAATGAAAAACTGTTTTTT. Translation gives CASSLSDRVNEKLFF.

The J gene is TRBJ2-2, the V gene TRBV3-1 (or the pseudogene TRBV3-2), with 10 bases that match TRBD1. V trimming: 2 bases; J trimming: 8 bases; junction bases outside the gene matches: 11. CDR1 and CDR2 from the germline V gene are LGHDT and YNNKEL (reference sequence). The CDR3 is 17 residues long. The CDR3 sequence is CASSQTEGDRGPGELFF. CDR3 bases: TGTGCCAGCAGCCAAACCGAGGGGGACAGGGGACCTGGGGAGCTGTTTTTT.

V is TRBV10-2 and J is TRBJ2-7, with 9 bases fitting TRBD2. The germline V gene encodes CDR1 WSHSY and CDR2 SAAADI. The CDR3 has 14 residues. J was trimmed by 2 bases and V by 4 bases; bases with no gene match: 3. The CDR3 reads CASSALAGTYEQYF. The CDR3 coding sequence is TGCGCCAGCAGTGCGCTAGCGGGGACCTACGAGCAGTACTTC.

V usage is TRBV11-2 and J usage is TRBJ2-7; tentative D call: TRBD2 (7 bases). Per germline, CDR1 SGHAT and CDR2 FQNNGV. The germline V and J ends were trimmed by 0 bases and 6 bases, with 15 bases remaining between them. This CDR3 spans 15 amino acids. Here the CDR3 reads CASSLDGGGLSEQYF. The DNA of the CDR3 is TGTGCCAGCAGCTTAGATGGCGGGGGCCTATCCGAGCAGTACTTC. Together with reference TRBV11-2 and TRBJ2-7, the CDR3 gives the full variable domain: EAGVAQSPRYKIIEKRQSVAFWCNPISGHATLYWYQQILGQGPKLLIQFQNNGVVDDSQLPKDRFSAERLKGVDSTLKIQPAKLEDSAVYLCASSLDGGGLSEQYFGPGTRLTVT.

The J gene is TRBJ1-2, the V gene TRBV27, with D unclear. The ends were cut back, 4 bases at V and 0 bases at J, with 6 bases in the middle. This CDR3 has 13 amino acids. The germline CDR1 and CDR2 sequences are MNHEY and SMNVEV (reference sequence). CDR3 residues: CASSSTANYGYTF. The CDR3 DNA reads as TGTGCCAGCAGTTCTACAGCTAACTATGGCTACACCTTC.